This TCR beta chain was obtained from a study of T cell responses to AZD1222 COVID-19 vaccine. Whole-study results and caveats: Following two doses of AZD1222, Spike-specific TCR breadth and depth rose. A mostly white British donor set with more females was recruited, and clonal diversity was possibly underestimated. CD4 TCRs covered the whole spike, strongest at regions 160-218 and 743-854.

Measured with immunoSEQ multiplex PCR; TCRdb has only the in-frame clones, and not every one. In the table there are 200,000 or so clones, about 94% of which are singletons. As to this clone: Its target is not known.

Here the sequenced sample was peripheral blood, taken 28 days after the second AZD1222 dose. The clonotype originates from an adult who received the AZD1222 COVID-19 vaccine.

The CDR3 nucleotides read TGTGCCAGCAGCCCTCAGGTGAACACTGAAGCTTTCTTT. Its translation: CASSPQVNTEAFF. This chain links TRBV7-3 with TRBJ1-1; D is unclear. Between the trimmed V and J ends, which lost 5 bases and 0 bases, there was a span of 7 bases. This CDR3 has 13 residues. Germline loops: CDR1 SGHTA, CDR2 FQGTGA.